Listed here is a single T cell receptor beta chain. Its cognate antigen is unknown. This entry belongs to a study of OX40 agonist ivuxolimab in advanced cancers. Study overall: Aged roughly 20 to 85 with a mean of approximately 57 years, they were about 80% male.

Trimming cost V 1 base and J 5 bases, with 14 bases left between them. The germline V gene has CDR1 SGHTA and CDR2 FQGNSA. The CDR3 is 16 amino acids. Study-wide points: No antigen was identified for the clonally expanded peripheral T cells. Some of the lowest clonal expansion was seen in partial responders at 0.1-3.0 mg/kg.

TCRdb's table, derived via immunoSEQ multiplex PCR, lists solely in-frame clones and lacks some. The sample carries tens of thousands of clones, 89% recorded once. The chain carries TRBV7-2 and TRBJ2-2, with D possibly matching TRBD2 (5 bases). Sequenced here: CD4+ or CD8+ T cells sorted from blood, sampled in a trial of the OX40 agonist ivuxolimab. This sequence was found in an adult with an advanced solid tumor such as melanoma, head and neck, liver or kidney cancer. For the CDR3, the DNA is TGTGCCAGCAGCTTAGTGGTCCGGGAACCAACCGGGGAGCTGTTTTTT. This translates into CASSLVVREPTGELFF.